This T cell receptor beta chain was sequenced in a study of CD8 T cells in Susac syndrome. The CDR3 has 13 residues. Germline V gene sequence: CDR1 SNHLY, CDR2 FYNNEI. J gave up 8 bases and V 4 bases, and 2 bases lay outside the gene matches. RNA in amounts of roughly 0.45 to 1 ug was reverse transcribed with random hexamers. One entry per CDR3 protein results from TCRdb running MiXCR on the immunoSEQ multiplex PCR reads. This table has 400,000 or so distinct CDR3 sequences, roughly 85% appearing once. Peripheral blood CD8+ and CD4+ T cells were profiled by TCR beta sequencing. The multiple sclerosis controls were treatment-naive patients affected by stable or active relapsing-remitting disease.

This rearrangement joins TRBV2 to TRBJ2-1; 10 nucleotides line up with TRBD2. The receptor was derived from a human donor with multiple sclerosis. Material: CD8+ T cells from PBMCs. CDR3 DNA sequence: TGTGCCAGCAGTGCTGGACTAGCGGATGAGCAGTTCTTC. Translation gives CASSAGLADEQFF.